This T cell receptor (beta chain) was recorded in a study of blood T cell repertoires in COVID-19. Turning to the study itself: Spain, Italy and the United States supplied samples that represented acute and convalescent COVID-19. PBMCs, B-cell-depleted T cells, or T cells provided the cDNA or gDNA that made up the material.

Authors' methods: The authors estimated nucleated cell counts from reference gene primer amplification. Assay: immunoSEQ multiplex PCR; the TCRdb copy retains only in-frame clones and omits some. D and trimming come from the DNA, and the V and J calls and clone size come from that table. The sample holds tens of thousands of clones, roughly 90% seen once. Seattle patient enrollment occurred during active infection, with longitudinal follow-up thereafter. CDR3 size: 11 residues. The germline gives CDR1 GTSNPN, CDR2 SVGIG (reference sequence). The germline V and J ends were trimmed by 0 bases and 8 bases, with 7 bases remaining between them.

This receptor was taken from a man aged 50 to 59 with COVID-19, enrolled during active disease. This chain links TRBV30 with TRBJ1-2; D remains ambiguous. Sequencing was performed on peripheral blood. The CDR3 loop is CAWSVLSGYTF. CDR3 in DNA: TGTGCCTGGAGTGTCTTGTCGGGCTACACCTTC.